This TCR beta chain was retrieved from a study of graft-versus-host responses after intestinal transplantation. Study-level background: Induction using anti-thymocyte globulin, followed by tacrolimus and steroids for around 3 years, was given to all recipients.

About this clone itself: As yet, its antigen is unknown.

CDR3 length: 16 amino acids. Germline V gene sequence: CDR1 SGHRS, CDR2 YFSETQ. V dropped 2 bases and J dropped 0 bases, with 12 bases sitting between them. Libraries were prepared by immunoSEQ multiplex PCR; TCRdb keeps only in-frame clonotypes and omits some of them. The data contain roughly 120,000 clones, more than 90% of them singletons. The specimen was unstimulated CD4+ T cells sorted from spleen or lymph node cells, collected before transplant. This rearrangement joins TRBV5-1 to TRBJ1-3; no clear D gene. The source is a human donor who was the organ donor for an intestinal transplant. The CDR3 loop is CASSLSGSFSGNTIYF. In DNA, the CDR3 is TGCGCCAGCAGCTTATCGGGCAGCTTCTCTGGAAACACCATATATTTT.